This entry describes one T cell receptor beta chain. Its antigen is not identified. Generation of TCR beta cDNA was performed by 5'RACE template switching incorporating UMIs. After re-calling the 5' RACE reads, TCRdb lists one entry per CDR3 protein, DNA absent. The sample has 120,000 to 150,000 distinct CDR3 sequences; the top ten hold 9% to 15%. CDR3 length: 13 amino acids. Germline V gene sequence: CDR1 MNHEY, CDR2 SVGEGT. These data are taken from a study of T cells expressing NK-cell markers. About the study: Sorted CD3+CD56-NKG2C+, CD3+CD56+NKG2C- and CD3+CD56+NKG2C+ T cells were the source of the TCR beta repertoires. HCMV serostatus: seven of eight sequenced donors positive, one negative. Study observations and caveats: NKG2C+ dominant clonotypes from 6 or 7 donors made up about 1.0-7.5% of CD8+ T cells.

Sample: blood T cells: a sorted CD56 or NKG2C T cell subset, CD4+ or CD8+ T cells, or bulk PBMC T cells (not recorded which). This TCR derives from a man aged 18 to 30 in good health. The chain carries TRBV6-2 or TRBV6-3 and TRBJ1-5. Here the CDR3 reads CASTRSGNQPQHF.